Presented here are 17 T cell receptor beta chains from one specimen sequenced in a study of CD8 T cells in ankylosing spondylitis. Findings of the study overall: Blood from ankylosing spondylitis patients appeared to carry a characteristic roughly eight-variant TCR beta motif.

Their antigen targets remain unknown. TCRdb ran MiXCR on the 5' RACE reads and lists one entry per CDR3 protein. The data show fewer than 550,000 distinct CDR3 sequences, approximately 5% seen once. Sequencing was carried out using blood, either unsorted or a sorted T cell fraction (not recorded which). These receptors were collected from a male donor with ankylosing spondylitis.

The sample holds a few counts of this clonotype. V and J are TRBV18 and TRBJ2-7; 10 bases fit TRBD2. The ends lost 4 bases at V and 5 bases at J; junction bases unmatched: 11. The CDR3 spans 16 residues. Germline values: CDR1 KGHSH, CDR2 LQKENI. The CDR3 DNA reads TGTGCCAGCTCACGGCCTACTAGCGGGGTTTTCCACGAGCAGTACTTC. This translates into CASSRPTSGVFHEQYF.

The table lists this clonotype with many counts. This chain uses TRBV12-3 or TRBV12-4 with TRBJ2-1, with 11 nucleotides matching TRBD1. This CDR3 contains 16 residues. The V and J ends lost 2 bases and 7 bases, in that order; junction bases with no gene match: 7. CDR3 sequence reads: CASSLRMGTGGNEQFF. CDR3 coding DNA: TGTGCCAGCAGTTTACGTATGGGGACAGGGGGAAATGAGCAGTTCTTC.

This clonotype was observed a few times. The rearrangement uses TRBV20-1 and TRBJ1-5; a weak D match, TRBD1 (5 bases). V was clipped by 6 bases and J by 7 bases, with 31 bases between them. The CDR3 runs to 18 residues. The V gene's germline CDR1 is DFQATT and CDR2 SNEGSKA (reference sequence). The CDR3 spells CSAGGTARGLRPGQPQHF. The CDR3 nucleotides are TGCAGTGCGGGGGGTACCGCCCGTGGACTGCGCCCCGGACAGCCCCAGCATTTT.

The chain employs TRBV20-1 and TRBJ2-1, with 8 bases aligning to TRBD2. V shed 1 base and J 1 base; nucleotides not matched to a gene: 3. The CDR3 loop spans 15 amino acids. From germline, CDR1 is DFQATT and CDR2 SNEGSKA (reference sequence). The CDR3 DNA sequence: TGCAGTGCTAGAGTCCGGGAGGGTTCCTACAATGAGCAGTTCTTC. Translated, it gives CSARVREGSYNEQFF.

This clonotype was seen many times. This chain joins TRBV7-9 and TRBJ1-2, with 9 bases lining up with TRBD1. The CDR3 spans 15 residues. CDR1 and CDR2 from the germline V gene are SEHNR and FQNEAQ (reference sequence). The junction had 7 bases not matched to a gene; V was cut back by 7 bases and J by 1 base. The CDR3 region has the DNA TGTGCCAGCACCGTATGGACAGGGGATAACTATGGCTACACCTTC. Translated, it gives CASTVWTGDNYGYTF.

The sample holds many counts of this clonotype. The chain uses TRBV20-1 and TRBJ1-5; D may be TRBD1 (6 bases). Germline values: CDR1 DFQATT, CDR2 SNEGSKA (reference sequence). The CDR3 sequence is 15 residues long. Trimming removed 3 bases from V and 2 bases from J, with 14 bases in between. DNA of the CDR3: TGCAGTGCTAGCCGCGGGGGGCGAGGCAATCAGCCCCAGCATTTT. Amino acids: CSASRGGRGNQPQHF.

At least ten counts were recorded for this clonotype. The chain recombines TRBV5-1 with TRBJ1-3; D not resolved. This CDR3 has 14 amino acids. Germline V gene sequence: CDR1 SGHRS, CDR2 YFSETQ. With 0 bases removed from V and 0 bases from J, the gap between germline ends came to 4 bases. CDR3 in DNA: TGCGCCAGCAGCTTGGGAAACTCTGGAAACACCATATATTTT. It is translated as CASSLGNSGNTIYF. Drawing the rest from reference TRBV5-1 and TRBJ1-3, the complete variable domain is KAGVTQTPRYLIKTRGQQVTLSCSPISGHRSVSWYQQTPGQGLQFLFEYFSETQRNKGNFPGRFSGRQFSNSRSEMNVSTLELGDSALYLCASSLGNSGNTIYFGEGSWLTVV.

The genes are TRBV5-1 and TRBJ2-7; D is possibly TRBD2 (6 bases). The germline CDR1 and CDR2 sequences are SGHRS and YFSETQ. Trimming took 2 bases from V and 6 from J, leaving 12 bases between them. CDR3 length: 13 residues. CDR3 amino acids: CASSFGGPVEQYF. For the CDR3, the DNA is TGCGCCAGCAGCTTCGGGGGACCGGTCGAGCAGTACTTC.

This clonotype was picked up many times. The chain joins TRBV6-1 to TRBJ1-6, with D possibly TRBD1 on 6 matching bases. V was pared by 6 bases and J by 5 bases, with 14 bases between. Germline V gives CDR1 MNHNS, CDR2 SASEGT. The CDR3 runs to 15 residues. The CDR3 here is CASSPQRTDNSPLHF. The CDR3 coding sequence is TGTGCCAGCAGCCCGCAGCGGACAGATAATTCACCCCTCCACTTT.

Many counts were recorded for this clonotype. The V and J genes are TRBV5-1 and TRBJ2-2; 7 positions agree with TRBD2. Germline assignment: CDR1 SGHRS and CDR2 YFSETQ. The CDR3 runs to 14 residues. The V segment lost 6 bases and the J segment 4 bases; nucleotides outside the gene matches: 6. The CDR3 reads CASTWGGTTGELFF. The CDR3 region has the DNA TGCGCCAGCACCTGGGGGGGGACCACCGGGGAGCTGTTTTTT.

This clonotype was detected ten times or more. The V gene is TRBV12-3 or TRBV12-4, the J gene TRBJ1-5; unclear D gene. V dropped 4 bases and J dropped 3 bases, with 7 bases sitting between them. This CDR3 has 13 amino acids. CDR3 sequence (DNA): TGTGCCAGCAGTTCTACCAACAATCAGCCCCAGCATTTT. Translating gives CASSSTNNQPQHF.

This clonotype was picked up many times. This rearrangement joins TRBV12-3 or TRBV12-4 to TRBJ1-1; 8 bases are shared with TRBD1. The trim removed 6 bases at V and 1 base at J, leaving 4 bases unmatched. CDR3 length: 14 amino acids. CDR3 sequence: CASSLTGGNTEAFF. In DNA, the CDR3 is TGTGCCAGCAGCTTAACAGGGGGGAACACTGAAGCTTTCTTT.

The chain uses TRBV5-1 and TRBJ2-2; no reliable D call. The germline gives CDR1 SGHRS, CDR2 YFSETQ. V was trimmed by 0 bases and J by 3 bases, leaving 9 bases between them. The CDR3 length is 15 residues. The CDR3, as DNA: TGCGCCAGCAGCTTGGGAGGCAGCTACACCGGGGAGCTGTTTTTT. As protein: CASSLGGSYTGELFF.

The sample holds many counts of this clonotype. V and J are TRBV15 and TRBJ1-5, with unresolved D. The V gene's germline CDR1 is LNHNV and CDR2 YYDKDF (reference sequence). The ends were cut back, 3 bases at V and 9 bases at J, with 9 bases in the middle. This CDR3 has 12 amino acids. CDR3 nucleotides: TGTGCCACCAGCAGGCCGTCGCTGCCCCAGCATTTT. Residues: CATSRPSLPQHF.

The J gene is TRBJ1-4, the V gene TRBV12-3 or TRBV12-4; TRBD1 matches 7 bases. This CDR3 is 14 amino acids long. With V trimmed by 6 bases and J by 6 bases, 7 bases remained unmatched. The CDR3 here is CASRSGTAYEKLFF. CDR3 DNA: TGTGCCAGCAGGTCCGGGACAGCCTATGAAAAACTGTTTTTT.

This clonotype was detected many times. The V and J genes are TRBV20-1 and TRBJ1-1, with 7 positions matching TRBD1. V lost 2 bases to trimming and J lost 6 bases; unmatched junction nucleotides: 3. CDR1 DFQATT and CDR2 SNEGSKA come from the germline V gene (reference sequence). This CDR3 is built from 12 residues. DNA for the CDR3: TGCAGTGCTAGAAAGGGGGCAGCTGAAGCTTTCTTT. Its protein is CSARKGAAEAFF.

This clonotype was seen ten or more times. The V and J genes are TRBV5-1 and TRBJ2-1; 8 bases fit TRBD2. Germline CDR1 is SGHRS and CDR2 is YFSETQ. The CDR3 spans 16 residues. V dropped 4 bases and J dropped 4; count of bases not matched to a gene: 10. CDR3 nucleotides: TGCGCCAGCAGCCTGGGGACTAGTTCCCTATACAATGAGCAGTTCTTC. Translating gives CASSLGTSSLYNEQFF.